This T cell receptor (beta chain) comes out of a study of T cell clonotyping in hematopoietic cell transplantation. The study, taken as a whole, reports: CD4 and CD8 repertoire contributions could not be separated without sorting. After transplant, recipient diversity fell while pathologically expanded clonotypes grew through day 180.

As for this clone: Its antigen remains unidentified.

Germline V gives CDR1 SGHVS, CDR2 FNYEAQ. V was clipped by 3 bases and J by 1 base, with 10 bases between them. The CDR3 has 15 residues. Regarding time point: recipient sample about 28 days before transplant, after cytoreduction. Sequenced by immunoSEQ multiplex PCR; TCRdb stores in-frame clones only, minus some. The data hold more than 40,000 clones, with around 85% observed a single time. This sequence was found in a man aged 55 to 70 with acute myeloid leukemia. Some clones in this sample may be carry-over from other donors' samples. The sample was peripheral blood mononuclear cells, taken before stem cell transplant. This chain links TRBV7-6 with TRBJ1-5; no clear D gene. The CDR3 sequence: CASSFTSGSNQPQHF. Written as DNA, the CDR3 is TGTGCCAGCAGCTTCACCTCCGGGAGCAATCAGCCCCAGCATTTT.